This TCR beta chain was sequenced for a study of T cell repertoires in cytomegalovirus infection. Findings of the study overall: Carriers of CMV plus the relevant HLA were identified by cumulative public TCR beta family frequency.

The CDR3 sequence is 13 residues long. V gave up 5 bases and J gave up 11 bases; unmatched junction bases: 8. CDR1 is SGHTA, CDR2 FQGNSA, per germline. This clonotype was seen only a few times. Its specificity is not known. Each CDR3 protein gets one entry after TCRdb re-called the reads with MiXCR. The sample has approximately 310,000 distinct CDR3 sequences, around 25% seen once. The rearrangement uses TRBV7-2 and TRBJ2-2; 7 bases fit TRBD1. Sequencing was performed on cultured PBMCs, taken from culture after CMV antigen stimulation. This TCR derives from a human donor in good health (CMV status not recorded). Some clones in this sample may be carry-over from other donors' samples. CDR3 bases: TGTGCCAGCAGCAACCGACAGGGACGAGAGCTGTTTTTT. Residues: CASSNRQGRELFF.